This T cell receptor (beta chain) was identified in a study of Ad26.COV2.S vaccination and SARS-CoV-2 variants. Whole-study findings and limits: Breadth and depth estimates from TCRs may understate total T cell responses. After vaccination, reports described spike-specific CD8+ and CD4+ T cell responses as showing substantial breadth.

As concerns this clone: The antigen is not known.

V dropped 8 bases and J dropped 4 bases, with 15 bases sitting between them. CDR3 length: 14 residues. The germline CDR1 and CDR2 sequences are MNHEY and SVGAGI. Here immunoSEQ multiplex PCR was the method, and the copy in TCRdb shows in-frame clones only, minus some. This table holds fewer than 150,000 clones, around 86% found once. The sample was peripheral blood, taken after recovery from COVID-19. The chain couples TRBV6-5 to TRBJ1-5, with D possibly TRBD1 on 5 matching bases. This receptor was taken from a human donor who had recovered from COVID-19. The chain's CDR3 is CASRSGTGNQPQHF. DNA of the CDR3: TGTGCCAGCCGCTCCGGGACCGGGAATCAGCCCCAGCATTTT.